This T cell receptor beta chain comes out of a study of T cells in pancreatic ductal adenocarcinoma. Germline CDR1 is LNHDA and CDR2 is SQIVND (reference sequence). CDR3 size: 17 residues. J lost 4 bases, V lost 9 bases, and 20 bases had no gene match. The selected patients with pancreatic ductal adenocarcinoma had surgery but no neoadjuvant therapy. About this clone: The antigen remains undetermined.

Whole-study results and caveats: Results skew toward the minority of patients with early-stage disease. Blood clonality (roughly 0.072) did not differ significantly from tumor (approximately 0.12). Compared with tumor, blood showed more total productive templates and about 8.1-fold more clonotypes. Comparisons of tumor and blood clonality may show falsely lower tumor diversity.

Here immunoSEQ multiplex PCR was the method, and the copy in TCRdb shows in-frame clones only, minus some. This sample has 85,000 to 120,000 clones, with 90% to 95% found just once. The TCR sequence derives from a human donor with pancreatic ductal adenocarcinoma. The chain is built from TRBV19 and TRBJ2-7; TRBD2 agrees at 8 bases. Material for sequencing was PBMCs. The CDR3 bases are TGTGCCAGCTCCACCCCCCCGGGAGGGAATGACGGATACGAGCAGTACTTC. Translating it yields CASSTPPGGNDGYEQYF.